This passage covers 28 T cell receptor beta chains from one sample sequenced in a study of beta chain features in type 1 diabetes. As every portion of the isolated RNA was reverse transcribed, the sequencing read expressed TCRB transcripts. Profiling relied on immunoSEQ multiplex PCR, and the TCRdb table lists in-frame clones only, not all of them. Among around 500,000 clones listed, roughly 31% were seen once. Sequencing was performed on naive CD4+ T cells from blood. The origin of the receptors is a man aged 18 to 30 in good health.

This clone has only a few counts. V is TRBV29-1 and J is TRBJ2-1; D possibly matches TRBD1 or TRBD2 (6 bases each). The germline gives CDR1 SQVTM, CDR2 ANQGSEA. Trimming took off 0 bases at V and 12 bases at J, with 15 bases between the two ends. CDR3 size: 13 residues. Here the CDR3 DNA reads TGCAGCGTTGAAGATGGGGGGCGAGTGGCGCAGTTCTTC. Amino acids: CSVEDGGRVAQFF.

J is TRBJ2-7 and V is TRBV10-3; D may be TRBD2 (6 bases). Trimming took 3 bases from V and 2 from J, leaving 14 bases between them. This CDR3 has 15 amino acids. CDR1 is ENHRY and CDR2 is SYGVKD in the germline V gene. The CDR3 coding sequence is TGTGCCATCAGTGATGCGGGGCGATTCCCCTACGAGCAGTACTTC. This codes for CAISDAGRFPYEQYF.

The V call is TRBV6-1, the J call TRBJ2-1; 7 nucleotides agree with TRBD2. The V gene end was trimmed by 6 bases and the J gene end by 12 bases; junction bases not matched to a gene: 5. The V gene's germline CDR1 is MNHNS and CDR2 SASEGT. The CDR3 extends over 11 amino acids. DNA of the CDR3: TGTGCCAGCAGCGATGGGAGGGGGCAGTTCTTC. This encodes CASSDGRGQFF.

This clone appeared a few times. The J gene is TRBJ2-7, the V gene TRBV4-2; TRBD1 matches 9 bases. V shed 1 base and J 3 bases; nucleotides not matched to a gene: 7. Germline V gene lookup returns CDR1 LGHNA and CDR2 YNFKEQ. The CDR3 covers 16 residues. This CDR3 reads CASSQAQGQGFYEQYF. The CDR3 nucleotides are TGTGCCAGCAGCCAAGCCCAGGGACAGGGCTTCTACGAGCAGTACTTC.

There are a few counts of this clone. V gene TRBV6-5 combines with J gene TRBJ2-7, with D unclear. The V gene's germline CDR1 is MNHEY and CDR2 SVGAGI. The germline V and J ends were trimmed by 5 bases and 3 bases, with 8 bases remaining between them. The CDR3 is made up of 12 amino acids. This chain's CDR3 is CASSHGGYEQYF. In nucleotides, the CDR3 is TGTGCCAGCAGTCACGGTGGCTACGAGCAGTACTTC.

The rearrangement uses TRBV25-1 and TRBJ2-5; D uncertain. V gave up 1 base and J gave up 7 bases, with 10 bases separating them. This CDR3 comprises 13 residues. Germline V gene sequence: CDR1 MGHDK, CDR2 SYGVNS. The CDR3 is CASSEFNPRTQYF. Written as DNA, the CDR3 is TGTGCCAGCAGTGAATTTAACCCTAGGACCCAGTACTTC.

The rearrangement links TRBV7-9 to TRBJ2-7; D tentatively fits TRBD1 or TRBD2 (5 bases each). This CDR3 has 15 residues. Germline assignment: CDR1 SEHNR and CDR2 FQNEAQ (reference sequence). The V gene lost 7 bases and the J gene lost 3 bases, with 19 bases spanning the gap. The CDR3 DNA reads as TGTGCCAGCACCGTAGCCGGGCAGGGAGACTACGAGCAGTACTTC. Its translation: CASTVAGQGDYEQYF. Full variable domain (missing parts from reference TRBV7-9 and TRBJ2-7): DTGVSQNPRHKITKRGQNVTFRCDPISEHNRLYWYRQTLGQGPEFLTYFQNEAQLEKSRLLSDRFSAERPKGSFSTLEIQRTEQGDSAMYLCASTVAGQGDYEQYFGPGTRLTVT.

The chain is built from TRBV28 and TRBJ1-1; D is possibly TRBD1 (6 bases). Germline V CDR1 and CDR2: MDHEN, SYDVKM. The CDR3 loop spans 14 amino acids. Trimming cost V 7 bases and J 5 bases, with 17 bases left between them. CDR3 loop: CASTQQQGGTEAFF. The CDR3 DNA sequence: TGTGCCAGCACTCAACAACAGGGAGGGACTGAAGCTTTCTTT.

The V and J genes are TRBV29-1 and TRBJ1-1; 9 bases fit TRBD1. Losses at the gene ends were 2 bases for V and 7 bases for J; bases not matched to a gene: 5. CDR1 SQVTM and CDR2 ANQGSEA come from the germline V gene. The CDR3 length is 13 residues. CDR3 nucleotide sequence: TGCAGCGTTGAATTGGGACAGGGCAGTGAAGCTTTCTTT. It translates to CSVELGQGSEAFF.

This chain uses TRBV5-1 with TRBJ2-1; D is unclear. Germline assignment: CDR1 SGHRS and CDR2 YFSETQ. Deletions cut 0 bases from V and 8 bases from J, with 3 bases between. The CDR3 has 11 residues. The CDR3 DNA sequence: TGCGCCAGCAGCTTGGCGTATGAGCAGTTCTTC. Encoded protein: CASSLAYEQFF.

The CDR3 DNA sequence: TGTGCTGGGGCAGGGCGAAGGGATGGCTACACCTTC. Translation gives CAGAGRRDGYTF. This chain links TRBV7-9 with TRBJ1-2; a possible D gene is TRBD1 (5 bases). Germline CDR1 reads SEHNR; CDR2 reads FQNEAQ (reference sequence). This CDR3 comprises 12 residues. Full variable domain (remainder filled in from reference TRBV7-9 and TRBJ1-2): DTGVSQNPRHKITKRGQNVTFRCDPISEHNRLYWYRQTLGQGPEFLTYFQNEAQLEKSRLLSDRFSAERPKGSFSTLEIQRTEQGDSAMYLCAGAGRRDGYTFGSGTRLTVV.

The V call is TRBV6-1, the J call TRBJ2-4; D is perhaps TRBD2 (6 bases). The CDR3 consists of 17 residues. V lost 4 bases to trimming and J lost 0 bases, with 16 bases between them. CDR1 is MNHNS and CDR2 is SASEGT in the germline V gene. CDR3 DNA: TGTGCCAGCAGTGTGGTAGCGGCCCTACTAGCCAAAAACATTCAGTACTTC. Its translation is CASSVVAALLAKNIQYF.

This clone occurred a few times. The chain uses TRBV15 and TRBJ2-7; tentative D call: TRBD1 (6 bases). CDR3 length: 15 amino acids. Trimming pared 0 bases from V and 4 bases from J, leaving 13 bases between. CDR1 is LNHNV, CDR2 YYDKDF, per germline (reference sequence). CDR3 nucleotides: TGTGCCACCAGCAGAGATCTAACAGGGATGTACGAGCAGTACTTC. Translated: CATSRDLTGMYEQYF.

V gene TRBV9 combines with J gene TRBJ2-1; D gene unclear. Looked up from germline, CDR1 is SGDLS and CDR2 is YYNGEE. Trimming cost V 4 bases and J 10 bases, with 21 bases left between them. The CDR3 runs 15 residues. This CDR3 reads CASSSRGAGSPEQFF. In DNA, the CDR3 is TGTGCCAGCAGCTCAAGAGGCGCTGGTTCCCCCGAGCAGTTCTTC. Supplemented by reference TRBV9 and TRBJ2-1, the full variable domain reads DSGVTQTPKHLITATGQRVTLRCSPRSGDLSVYWYQQSLDQGLQFLIQYYNGEERAKGNILERFSAQQFPDLHSELNLSSLELGDSALYFCASSSRGAGSPEQFFGPGTRLTVL.

The rearrangement uses TRBV5-6 and TRBJ1-2; tentative D call: TRBD1 (6 bases). Trimming shortened V by 5 bases and J by 0 bases, and 8 bases separated the two germline ends. The germline V gene encodes CDR1 SGHDT and CDR2 YYEEEE. The CDR3 covers 13 residues. The CDR3 spells CASSGTTNYGYTF. The CDR3 nucleotides read TGTGCCAGCAGTGGGACAACTAACTATGGCTACACCTTC.

This clone has just a few counts. The chain is built from TRBV5-6 and TRBJ2-7, with 7 bases aligning to TRBD1. With 4 bases clipped from V and 0 bases from J, the junction kept 7 bases outside the gene matches. The CDR3 length is 15 residues. Germline V gene data show CDR1 as SGHDT and CDR2 as YYEEEE. The DNA for the CDR3 is TGTGCCAGCAGCCCGGGACAGTGGGGCTCCTACGAGCAGTACTTC. Residues: CASSPGQWGSYEQYF.

This clone was found a few times. The same CDR3 is also encoded by other DNA sequences in this sample. The genes are TRBV29-1 and TRBJ2-1; 13 bases align to TRBD2. The CDR3 length is 15 residues. The germline V gene encodes CDR1 SQVTM and CDR2 ANQGSEA. J was trimmed by 1 base and V by 4 bases; bases with no gene match: 1. The CDR3 loop is CSVGTSGGSYNEQFF. Here the CDR3 DNA reads TGCAGCGTTGGGACTAGCGGGGGATCCTACAATGAGCAGTTCTTC.

This clone has just a few counts. This chain joins TRBV4-2 and TRBJ2-6; no definite D call. This CDR3 spans 17 amino acids. Trimming took off 0 bases at V and 0 bases at J, with 9 bases between the two ends. Germline lookup yields CDR1 LGHNA and CDR2 YNFKEQ. The CDR3 sequence is CASSQEISRSGANVLTF. The DNA for the CDR3 is TGTGCCAGCAGCCAAGAAATCAGCCGCTCTGGGGCCAACGTCCTGACTTTC.

This clone was seen a handful of times. The sample contains more than one DNA sequence encoding this CDR3. This CDR3 reads CASSPDGNTEAFF. The CDR3, as DNA: TGCGCCAGCAGTCCTGACGGGAACACTGAAGCTTTCTTT. The rearrangement joins TRBV5-1 to TRBJ1-1; no clear D gene. This CDR3 region has 13 residues. With 5 bases removed from V and 1 base from J, the gap between germline ends came to 9 bases. Per the germline V gene, CDR1 is SGHRS and CDR2 is YFSETQ.

This clone showed up just a few times. J is TRBJ2-4 and V is TRBV5-1; D is uncertain. The V gene lost 0 bases and the J gene lost 15 bases, with 13 bases spanning the gap. Germline V lookup: CDR1 SGHRS, CDR2 YFSETQ. The length of the CDR3 is 12 residues. CDR3 loop: CASSLDLGRWYF. DNA of the CDR3: TGCGCCAGCAGCTTGGACTTGGGAAGGTGGTACTTC.

The V and J genes are TRBV2 and TRBJ1-5; D ambiguous. The germline V gene encodes CDR1 SNHLY and CDR2 FYNNEI. CDR3 length equals 14 residues. Trimming took off 8 bases at V and 0 bases at J, with 11 bases between the two ends. DNA of the CDR3: TGTGCCAGCCAGGAGCTACATAGCAATCAGCCCCAGCATTTT. This encodes CASQELHSNQPQHF.

The genes are TRBV5-1 and TRBJ2-7; D might be TRBD2 (5 bases). Germline V CDR1 and CDR2: SGHRS, YFSETQ. V gave up 0 bases and J gave up 5 bases, with 12 bases separating them. CDR3 size: 14 residues. The CDR3 reads CASSLDGSGDEQYF. The CDR3, as DNA: TGCGCCAGCAGCTTGGACGGCTCCGGGGACGAGCAGTACTTC.

The chain has TRBV30 and TRBJ2-2; the D is unclear. V was clipped by 3 bases and J by 6 bases, with 8 bases between them. This CDR3 spans 12 amino acids. Germline CDR1 and CDR2: GTSNPN and SVGIG (reference sequence). CDR3 nucleotide sequence: TGTGCCTGGAGCCAGAGACCCGGGGAGCTGTTTTTT. Translating gives CAWSQRPGELFF.

V is TRBV15 and J is TRBJ1-4; D unclear. CDR3 length: 15 amino acids. V was trimmed by 0 bases and J by 3 bases, leaving 8 bases between them. Germline lookup yields CDR1 LNHNV and CDR2 YYDKDF (reference sequence). The CDR3 bases are TGTGCCACCAGCAGAGATCTAGGAGCTAATGAAAAACTGTTTTTT. This gives the protein CATSRDLGANEKLFF.

This chain links TRBV9 with TRBJ2-7; 9 bases align to TRBD1. Trimming removed 3 bases from V and 3 bases from J; junction bases left unmatched: 1. Germline V gene data show CDR1 as SGDLS and CDR2 as YYNGEE. The CDR3 runs to 13 residues. For the CDR3, the DNA is TGTGCCAGCAGCGCGACAGGGGGCTACGAGCAGTACTTC. It yields the protein CASSATGGYEQYF.

This clone was recorded a few times. The chain employs TRBV9 and TRBJ2-7; a weak D match, TRBD2 (5 bases). There are 12 residues in the CDR3. Germline CDR1 and CDR2: SGDLS and YYNGEE. Trimming pared 1 base from V and 7 bases from J, leaving 9 bases between. The CDR3 spells CASSVIGGEQYF. CDR3 DNA: TGTGCCAGCAGCGTAATAGGAGGTGAGCAGTACTTC.

Only a few counts were recorded for this clone. The genes are TRBV6-1 and TRBJ1-2, with 8 bases that match TRBD1. The CDR3 totals 14 residues. Germline trimming cut 7 bases from V and 8 bases from J; bases unmatched to any gene: 12. Germline CDR1 is MNHNS and CDR2 is SASEGT. The CDR3 reads CASMSGTGYDGYTF. In DNA form, the CDR3 reads TGTGCCAGCATGTCCGGGACAGGTTATGACGGCTACACCTTC.

This sequence joins TRBV6-5 and TRBJ1-3; D unclear. Germline-derived CDR1 and CDR2 are MNHEY and SVGAGI. Trimming took off 5 bases at V and 4 bases at J, with 15 bases between the two ends. The CDR3 contains 15 residues. CDR3 protein: CASSAMGYSGNTIYF. The CDR3 nucleotides are TGTGCCAGCAGTGCGATGGGGTATTCGGGAAACACCATATATTTT.